Listed below are T cell receptor beta chains from one sample, sequenced in a study of blood T cells in healthy people across ages. TCRdb processed the 5' RACE reads anew with MiXCR; each CDR3 protein has one entry. The sample consists of 1.6 million or so distinct CDR3 sequences, around 36% of them appearing once. Sequenced sample: blood. The receptors come from a woman younger than 45 in good health. CDR3s include the opening cysteine and the closing phenylalanine or tryptophan. Each record gives: J gene, D gene, V gene, clone size, CDR3 DNA, CDR3 protein. D genes are given only for firm matches. Clone sizes are given selectively: once, few, many, or a class where the clone is expanded.

j_gene: TRBJ2-5; d_gene: NA; v_gene: TRBV5-1; abundance: few; CDR3nt: TGCGCCAGCAGCTGGGGCAGGGCAGCAGAGACCCAGTACTTC; CDR3aa: CASSWGRAAETQYF
j_gene: TRBJ2-5; d_gene: NA; v_gene: TRBV7-3; abundance: many; CDR3nt: TGTGCCAGCAGCTCGACAGGCCAAGAGACCCAGTACTTC; CDR3aa: CASSSTGQETQYF
j_gene: TRBJ2-7; d_gene: TRBD1; v_gene: TRBV7-9; abundance: few; CDR3nt: TGTGCCAGCAGCTTAGCCAGGGGGCGGACTTACGAGCAGTACTTC; CDR3aa: CASSLARGRTYEQYF
j_gene: TRBJ2-1; d_gene: TRBD2; v_gene: TRBV18; abundance: few; CDR3nt: TGTGCCAGCTCACCACCAAGCGGGAGACGCGATGAGCAGTTCTTC; CDR3aa: CASSPPSGRRDEQFF
j_gene: TRBJ2-5; d_gene: NA; v_gene: TRBV7-2; abundance: many; CDR3nt: TGTGCCAGCAGCCCGCCTAAGGGGTACGAGACCCAGTACTTC; CDR3aa: CASSPPKGYETQYF
j_gene: TRBJ1-5; d_gene: NA; v_gene: TRBV7-2; abundance: NA; CDR3nt: TGTGCCAGCAGCTCCCGCCCGGGGAATCAGCCCCAGCATTTT; CDR3aa: CASSSRPGNQPQHF
j_gene: TRBJ2-1; d_gene: TRBD1; v_gene: TRBV20-1; abundance: NA; CDR3nt: TGCAGTGCTGCCGACAGGGAAAGGGAGACCCAGTTCTTC; CDR3aa: CSAADRERETQFF
j_gene: TRBJ2-4; d_gene: NA; v_gene: TRBV3-1; abundance: NA; CDR3nt: TGTGCCAGCAGCCAAGACGGGGCTAGCGCCAAAAACATTCAGTACTTC; CDR3aa: CASSQDGASAKNIQYF
j_gene: TRBJ2-5; d_gene: NA; v_gene: TRBV12-3/TRBV12-4; abundance: NA; CDR3nt: TGTGCCAGCACCATAACCCTCGGCCCAAGGGAGACCCAGTACTTC; CDR3aa: CASTITLGPRETQYF
j_gene: TRBJ1-2; d_gene: TRBD1; v_gene: TRBV6-1; abundance: NA; CDR3nt: TGTGCCAGCGACAGGGGAAACTATGGCTACACCTTC; CDR3aa: CASDRGNYGYTF
j_gene: TRBJ2-5; d_gene: NA; v_gene: TRBV29-1; abundance: NA; CDR3nt: TGCAGCGTTGGTTGGCAGGGCCTTTACAATGAGCAGTACTTC; CDR3aa: CSVGWQGLYNEQYF
j_gene: TRBJ2-3; d_gene: NA; v_gene: TRBV27; abundance: NA; CDR3nt: TGTGCCAGCAGTTCCGGAATAGAAACAGATACGCAGTATTTT; CDR3aa: CASSSGIETDTQYF
j_gene: TRBJ1-1; d_gene: NA; v_gene: TRBV4-1; abundance: NA; CDR3nt: TGCGCCAGCAGCCTAAGTTCAGGGATTACTGAAGCTTTCTTT; CDR3aa: CASSLSSGITEAFF
j_gene: TRBJ2-2; d_gene: NA; v_gene: TRBV7-9; abundance: few; CDR3nt: TGTGCCAGCAGCTTAAAGCGGCGGAACACCGGGGAGCTGTTTTTT; CDR3aa: CASSLKRRNTGELFF
j_gene: TRBJ2-3; d_gene: NA; v_gene: TRBV3-1; abundance: few; CDR3nt: TGTGCCAGCAGCCAAGTGTGGCGAGATACGCAGTATTTT; CDR3aa: CASSQVWRDTQYF
j_gene: TRBJ1-1; d_gene: NA; v_gene: TRBV20-1; abundance: few; CDR3nt: TGCAGTGCTAGAGACAAAACCCATGACAGGCACCCTGAAGCTTTCTTT; CDR3aa: CSARDKTHDRHPEAFF
j_gene: TRBJ2-2; d_gene: NA; v_gene: TRBV12-3/TRBV12-4; abundance: NA; CDR3nt: TGTACCAGCAGTTTCGGTTCGGGTGGGGAGCTGTTTTTT; CDR3aa: CTSSFGSGGELFF
j_gene: TRBJ2-3; d_gene: TRBD2; v_gene: TRBV2; abundance: NA; CDR3nt: TGTGCCAGCAGTTGGATGACTAGCGGGACCAGCACAGATACGCAGTATTTT; CDR3aa: CASSWMTSGTSTDTQYF
j_gene: TRBJ2-1; d_gene: TRBD2; v_gene: TRBV12-3/TRBV12-4; abundance: NA; CDR3nt: TGTGCCAGCAGCCTACTAGCGCCCAATGAGCAGTTCTTC; CDR3aa: CASSLLAPNEQFF
j_gene: TRBJ2-7; d_gene: NA; v_gene: TRBV4-1; abundance: NA; CDR3nt: TGCGCCAGCAGCCAAGCAATAGAATACGAGCAGTACTTC; CDR3aa: CASSQAIEYEQYF
j_gene: TRBJ2-5; d_gene: NA; v_gene: TRBV7-9; abundance: NA; CDR3nt: TGTGCCAGCAGCCTAGGAGAGCTCCCAGTCCAAGAGACCCAGTACTTC; CDR3aa: CASSLGELPVQETQYF
j_gene: TRBJ2-1; d_gene: NA; v_gene: TRBV20-1; abundance: NA; CDR3nt: TGCAGTGCTAGAGATTGGAGGGCCCCCTACAATGAGCAGTTCTTC; CDR3aa: CSARDWRAPYNEQFF
j_gene: TRBJ2-4; d_gene: NA; v_gene: TRBV12-3/TRBV12-4; abundance: NA; CDR3nt: TGTGCCAGCAGTTTAAGGAATAGCGACATTCAGTACTTC; CDR3aa: CASSLRNSDIQYF
j_gene: TRBJ2-7; d_gene: TRBD2; v_gene: TRBV20-1; abundance: NA; CDR3nt: TGCAGTGCCACTCCCAGGGCGGGAGCATCCGAGCAGTACTTC; CDR3aa: CSATPRAGASEQYF
j_gene: TRBJ1-5; d_gene: TRBD1; v_gene: TRBV10-1; abundance: NA; CDR3nt: TGCGCCAGCAGTGAGTTAAAAATACCGGGACAGGGTTTGACGAGCAATCAGCCCCAGCATTTT; CDR3aa: CASSELKIPGQGLTSNQPQHF
j_gene: TRBJ2-3; d_gene: TRBD2; v_gene: TRBV5-1; abundance: once; CDR3nt: TGCGCCAGCAGCTTAAAGCGGGAAATGGCAGATACGCAGTATTTT; CDR3aa: CASSLKREMADTQYF
j_gene: TRBJ2-3; d_gene: NA; v_gene: TRBV4-2; abundance: NA; CDR3nt: TGTGCCAGCAGAGGGGGGTGGGGGGATACGCAGTATTTT; CDR3aa: CASRGGWGDTQYF
j_gene: TRBJ2-1; d_gene: TRBD2; v_gene: TRBV12-3/TRBV12-4; abundance: many; CDR3nt: TGTGCCAGCAGTTTAAGAGCGGGAGGGAACAGTGAGCAGTTCTTC; CDR3aa: CASSLRAGGNSEQFF
j_gene: TRBJ2-1; d_gene: NA; v_gene: TRBV11-2; abundance: few; CDR3nt: TGTGCCAGCAGTTACCGCCCGCGATATGAGCAGTTCTTC; CDR3aa: CASSYRPRYEQFF
j_gene: TRBJ1-4; d_gene: TRBD1; v_gene: TRBV5-5; abundance: NA; CDR3nt: TGTGCCAGCAGCCTAGGGGGAGGGGGCGTTGAAAAACTGTTTTTT; CDR3aa: CASSLGGGGVEKLFF
j_gene: TRBJ2-1; d_gene: TRBD2; v_gene: TRBV27; abundance: NA; CDR3nt: TGTGCCAGCAGGCCCCTAGCGGTCAGCCCTACCTACAATGAGCAGTTCTTC; CDR3aa: CASRPLAVSPTYNEQFF
j_gene: TRBJ2-7; d_gene: TRBD1; v_gene: TRBV20-1; abundance: few; CDR3nt: TGCAGTGTTAACCAGAGGACAGGGCCCCACGAGCAGTACTTC; CDR3aa: CSVNQRTGPHEQYF
j_gene: TRBJ1-2; d_gene: NA; v_gene: TRBV30; abundance: NA; CDR3nt: TGTGCCTGGACACCCCAGGGGTTTTATGGCTACACCTTC; CDR3aa: CAWTPQGFYGYTF
j_gene: TRBJ2-7; d_gene: NA; v_gene: TRBV11-2; abundance: few; CDR3nt: TGTGCCAGCAGCACCGACAGGGGGATGAGCGGGAGAGGTTACGAGCAGTACTTC; CDR3aa: CASSTDRGMSGRGYEQYF
j_gene: TRBJ1-5; d_gene: TRBD1; v_gene: TRBV6-5; abundance: NA; CDR3nt: TGTGCCAGCAGCCGGACAGGTCCCAATCAGCCCCAGCATTTT; CDR3aa: CASSRTGPNQPQHF
j_gene: TRBJ2-5; d_gene: NA; v_gene: TRBV3-1; abundance: few; CDR3nt: TGTGCCAGCAGCCAAGATTACAACCAAGAGACCCAGTACTTC; CDR3aa: CASSQDYNQETQYF
j_gene: TRBJ2-1; d_gene: NA; v_gene: TRBV7-6; abundance: once; CDR3nt: TGTGCCAGCAGCTTTAGAGTCGGGGAATTGAATGAGCAGTTCTTC; CDR3aa: CASSFRVGELNEQFF
j_gene: TRBJ2-7; d_gene: NA; v_gene: TRBV21-1; abundance: NA; CDR3nt: TGTGCCAGCAGCAAACCGCCCGGACAGGGTCGTCCACTAGGCCTCCTCGCGGGCGAGCAGTACTTC; CDR3aa: CASSKPPGQGRPLGLLAGEQYF
j_gene: TRBJ2-3; d_gene: TRBD2; v_gene: TRBV20-1; abundance: NA; CDR3nt: TGCAGTGCCCCTAGCGGGGGAGGCACAGATACGCAGTATTTT; CDR3aa: CSAPSGGGTDTQYF
j_gene: TRBJ2-3; d_gene: TRBD2; v_gene: TRBV12-3/TRBV12-4; abundance: NA; CDR3nt: TGTGTCAGCAGTTTATATGGGACTAGCGGGAGGGTCACAGATACGCAGTATTTT; CDR3aa: CVSSLYGTSGRVTDTQYF
j_gene: TRBJ2-1; d_gene: TRBD1; v_gene: TRBV20-1; abundance: few; CDR3nt: TGCAGTGCTAGAGATACTGGGACAGTATACAATGAGCAGTTCTTC; CDR3aa: CSARDTGTVYNEQFF
j_gene: TRBJ1-4; d_gene: NA; v_gene: TRBV7-2; abundance: few; CDR3nt: TGTGCCAGCAGCCCTGGGTACAGTGAAAAACTGTTTTTT; CDR3aa: CASSPGYSEKLFF
j_gene: TRBJ2-5; d_gene: NA; v_gene: TRBV18; abundance: NA; CDR3nt: TGTGCCAGCCACGGACAAGGTCAGGAGACCCAGTACTTC; CDR3aa: CASHGQGQETQYF
j_gene: TRBJ2-5; d_gene: NA; v_gene: TRBV20-1; abundance: many; CDR3nt: TGCAGTGCTAGAGATCGGACGGGGGTGAAGACCCAGTACTTC; CDR3aa: CSARDRTGVKTQYF
j_gene: TRBJ2-7; d_gene: NA; v_gene: TRBV15; abundance: few; CDR3nt: TGTGCCACCAGCAAGTCCAGGGCCCTATCCTACGAGCAGTACTTC; CDR3aa: CATSKSRALSYEQYF